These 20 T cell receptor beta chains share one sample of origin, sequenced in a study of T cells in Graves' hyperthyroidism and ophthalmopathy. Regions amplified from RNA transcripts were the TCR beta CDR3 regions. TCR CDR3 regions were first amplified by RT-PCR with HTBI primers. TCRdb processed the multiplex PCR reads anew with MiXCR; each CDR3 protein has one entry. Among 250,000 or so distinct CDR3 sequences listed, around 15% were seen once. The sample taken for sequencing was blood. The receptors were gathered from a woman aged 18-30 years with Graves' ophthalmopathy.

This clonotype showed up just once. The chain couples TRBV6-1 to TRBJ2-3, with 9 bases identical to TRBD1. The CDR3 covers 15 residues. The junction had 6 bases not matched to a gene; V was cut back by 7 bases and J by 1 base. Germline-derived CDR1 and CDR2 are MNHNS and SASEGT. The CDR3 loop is CASKYRGRGTDTQYF. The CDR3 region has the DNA TGTGCCAGCAAGTACAGGGGGCGCGGCACAGATACGCAGTATTTT.

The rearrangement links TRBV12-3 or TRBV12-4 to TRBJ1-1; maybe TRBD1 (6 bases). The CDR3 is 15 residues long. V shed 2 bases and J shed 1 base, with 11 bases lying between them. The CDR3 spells CASSLRTGRNTEAFF. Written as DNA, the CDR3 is TGTGCCAGCAGTTTAAGAACAGGGCGGAACACTGAAGCTTTCTTT.

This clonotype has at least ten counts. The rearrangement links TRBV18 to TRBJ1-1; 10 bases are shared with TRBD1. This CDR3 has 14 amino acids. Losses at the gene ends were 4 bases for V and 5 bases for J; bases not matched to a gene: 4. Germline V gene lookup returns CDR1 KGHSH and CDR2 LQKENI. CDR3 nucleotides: TGTGCCAGCTCACGCCAGGACAGGGGGACTGAAGCTTTCTTT. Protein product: CASSRQDRGTEAFF. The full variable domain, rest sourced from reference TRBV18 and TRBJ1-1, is NAGVMQNPRHLVRRRGQEARLRCSPMKGHSHVYWYRQLPEEGLKFMVYLQKENIIDESGMPKERFSAEFPKEGPSILRIQQVVRGDSAAYFCASSRQDRGTEAFFGQGTRLTVV.

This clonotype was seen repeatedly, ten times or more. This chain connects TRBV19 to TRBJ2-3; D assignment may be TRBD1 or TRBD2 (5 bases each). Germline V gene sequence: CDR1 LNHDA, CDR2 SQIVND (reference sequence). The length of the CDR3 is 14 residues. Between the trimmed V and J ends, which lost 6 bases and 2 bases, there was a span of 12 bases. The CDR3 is CASSNRGTTDTQYF. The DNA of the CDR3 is TGTGCCAGTAGCAACAGAGGGACCACAGATACGCAGTATTTT.

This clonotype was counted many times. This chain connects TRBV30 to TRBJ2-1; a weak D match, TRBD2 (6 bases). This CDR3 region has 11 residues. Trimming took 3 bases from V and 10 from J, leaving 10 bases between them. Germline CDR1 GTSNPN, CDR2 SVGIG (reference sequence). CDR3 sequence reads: CAWSPGREQFF. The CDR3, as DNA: TGTGCCTGGAGCCCTGGGAGGGAGCAGTTCTTC.

The CDR3, as DNA: TGTGCCAGCATTGATTTACGGCTGGACACTGAAGCTTTCTTT. This encodes CASIDLRLDTEAFF. The chain links TRBV6-1 to TRBJ1-1; D not resolved. V lost 7 bases to trimming and J lost 3 bases, with 15 bases between them. The CDR3 has 14 amino acids. The germline CDR1 and CDR2 sequences are MNHNS and SASEGT.

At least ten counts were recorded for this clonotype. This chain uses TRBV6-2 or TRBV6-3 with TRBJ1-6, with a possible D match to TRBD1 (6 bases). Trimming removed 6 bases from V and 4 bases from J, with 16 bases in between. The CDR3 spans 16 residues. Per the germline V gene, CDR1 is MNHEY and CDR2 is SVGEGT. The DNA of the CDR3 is TGTGCCAGCAGGGGGACGGGGGCGGATTATAATTCACCCCTCCACTTT. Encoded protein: CASRGTGADYNSPLHF.

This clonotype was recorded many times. CDR3 sequence reads: CATSRDWQGAWGTEAFF. Written as DNA, the CDR3 is TGTGCCACCAGCAGAGATTGGCAGGGGGCTTGGGGCACTGAAGCTTTCTTT. The V and J genes are TRBV15 and TRBJ1-1; TRBD1 aligns across 8 bases. CDR3 length: 17 residues. After removal of 0 bases from V and 4 bases from J, the junction contained 10 bases not matched to a gene. Germline V CDR1 and CDR2: LNHNV, YYDKDF (reference sequence).

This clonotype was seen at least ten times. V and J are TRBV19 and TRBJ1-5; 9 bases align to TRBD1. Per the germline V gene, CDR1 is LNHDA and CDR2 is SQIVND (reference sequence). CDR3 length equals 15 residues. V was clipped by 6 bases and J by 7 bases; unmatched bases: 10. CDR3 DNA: TGTGCCAGTAGCCCCGGGACAGGGACCAGGCAGCCCCAGCATTTT. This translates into CASSPGTGTRQPQHF. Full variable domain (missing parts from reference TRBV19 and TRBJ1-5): DGGITQSPKYLFRKEGQNVTLSCEQNLNHDAMYWYRQDPGQGLRLIYYSQIVNDFQKGDIAEGYSVSREKKESFPLTVTSAQKNPTAFYLCASSPGTGTRQPQHFGDGTRLSIL.

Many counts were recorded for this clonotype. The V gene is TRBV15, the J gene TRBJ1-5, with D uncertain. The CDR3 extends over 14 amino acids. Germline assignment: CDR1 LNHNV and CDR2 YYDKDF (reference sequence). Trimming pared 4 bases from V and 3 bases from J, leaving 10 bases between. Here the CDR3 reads CATSIARYNQPQHF. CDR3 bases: TGTGCCACCAGCATCGCGCGGTACAATCAGCCCCAGCATTTT. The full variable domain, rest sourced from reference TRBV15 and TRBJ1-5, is DAMVIQNPRYQVTQFGKPVTLSCSQTLNHNVMYWYQQKSSQAPKLLFHYYDKDFNNEADTPDNFQSRRPNTSFCFLDIRSPGLGDTAMYLCATSIARYNQPQHFGDGTRLSIL.

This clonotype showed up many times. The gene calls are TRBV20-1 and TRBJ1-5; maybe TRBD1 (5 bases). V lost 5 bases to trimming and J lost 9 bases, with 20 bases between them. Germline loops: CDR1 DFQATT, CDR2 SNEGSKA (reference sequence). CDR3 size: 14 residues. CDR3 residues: CSAHEGARTRPQHF. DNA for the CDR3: TGCAGTGCTCATGAAGGGGCTCGGACCCGGCCCCAGCATTTT.

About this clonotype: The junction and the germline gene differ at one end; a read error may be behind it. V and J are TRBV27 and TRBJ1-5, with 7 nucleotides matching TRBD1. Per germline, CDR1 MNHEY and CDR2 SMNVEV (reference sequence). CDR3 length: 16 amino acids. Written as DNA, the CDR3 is TGTGCCAGCAGTACCAGGGGGGGCTGGGGCAATCAGCCCCAGCATTTC. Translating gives CASSTRGGWGNQPQHF.

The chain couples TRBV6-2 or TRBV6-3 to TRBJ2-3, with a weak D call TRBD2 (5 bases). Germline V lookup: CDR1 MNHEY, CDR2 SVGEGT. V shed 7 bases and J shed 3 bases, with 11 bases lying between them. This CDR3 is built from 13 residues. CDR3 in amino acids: CASTVTGTDTQYF. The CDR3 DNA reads TGTGCCAGCACCGTTACGGGAACAGATACGCAGTATTTT.

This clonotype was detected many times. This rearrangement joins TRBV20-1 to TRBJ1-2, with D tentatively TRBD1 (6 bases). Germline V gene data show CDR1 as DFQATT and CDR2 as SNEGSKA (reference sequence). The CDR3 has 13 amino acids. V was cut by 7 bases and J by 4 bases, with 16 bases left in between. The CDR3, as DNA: TGCAGTGTGAAGGGCCTGGACAGCTATGGCTACACCTTC. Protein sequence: CSVKGLDSYGYTF.

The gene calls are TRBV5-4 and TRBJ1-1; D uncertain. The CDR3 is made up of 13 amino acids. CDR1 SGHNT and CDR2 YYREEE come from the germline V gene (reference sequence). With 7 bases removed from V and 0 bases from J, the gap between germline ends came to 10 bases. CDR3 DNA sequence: TGTGCCAGCCCCGGACGGATGAACACTGAAGCTTTCTTT. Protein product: CASPGRMNTEAFF.

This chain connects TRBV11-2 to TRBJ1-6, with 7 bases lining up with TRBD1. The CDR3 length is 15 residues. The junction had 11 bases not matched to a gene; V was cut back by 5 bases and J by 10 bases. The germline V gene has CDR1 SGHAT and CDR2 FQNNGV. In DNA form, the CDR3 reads TGTGCCAGCAGCCAAGCCCAGACAGGGAAATCACCCCTCCACTTT. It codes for CASSQAQTGKSPLHF.

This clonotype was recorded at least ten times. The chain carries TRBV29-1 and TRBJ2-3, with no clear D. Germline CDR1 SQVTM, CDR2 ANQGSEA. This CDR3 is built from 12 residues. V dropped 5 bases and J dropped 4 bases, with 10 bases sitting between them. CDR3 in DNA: TGCAGCGTTTTACGTGGGGCAGATACGCAGTATTTT. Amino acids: CSVLRGADTQYF.

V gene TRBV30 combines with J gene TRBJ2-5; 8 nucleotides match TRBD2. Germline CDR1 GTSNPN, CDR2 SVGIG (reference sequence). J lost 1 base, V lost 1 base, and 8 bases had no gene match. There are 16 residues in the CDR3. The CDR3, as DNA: TGTGCCTGGAGTGGCCAACTAGCGGACAGCCAAGAGACCCAGTACTTC. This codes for CAWSGQLADSQETQYF.

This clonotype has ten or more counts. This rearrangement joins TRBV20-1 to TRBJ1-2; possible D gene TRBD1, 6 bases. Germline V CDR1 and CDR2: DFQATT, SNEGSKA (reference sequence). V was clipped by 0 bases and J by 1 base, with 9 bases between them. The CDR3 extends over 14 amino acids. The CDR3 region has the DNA TGCAGTGCTAGAGACAGGGGATTTAACTATGGCTACACCTTC. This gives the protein CSARDRGFNYGYTF.

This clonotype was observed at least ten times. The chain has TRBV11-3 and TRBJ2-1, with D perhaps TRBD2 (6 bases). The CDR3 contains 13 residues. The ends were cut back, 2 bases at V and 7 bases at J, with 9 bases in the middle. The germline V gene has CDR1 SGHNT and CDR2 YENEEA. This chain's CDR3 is CASSLTGANEQFF. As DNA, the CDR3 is TGTGCCAGCAGCTTAACGGGAGCAAATGAGCAGTTCTTC.